This T cell receptor (beta chain) was observed in a study of OX40 agonist ivuxolimab in advanced cancers. Overall study context: Patients in dose escalation had liver, melanoma, kidney or head and neck cancers. Patients with prior anti-PD-1, anti-PD-L1 or anti-CTLA-4 therapy were eligible; roughly 41% had some.

In regard to this clone: Its target is unknown.

CDR1 LNHDA and CDR2 SQIVND come from the germline V gene (reference sequence). The CDR3 has 15 residues. V lost 2 bases to trimming and J lost 1 base, with 8 bases between them. Sequenced by immunoSEQ multiplex PCR; TCRdb stores in-frame clones only, minus some. The sample includes about 61,000 clones, roughly four fifths of them seen just once. Whole-study findings and limits: Averaging showed that CD8+ T cells had more expanded clones than CD4+ did. Low clonal expansion, among the lowest seen, marked partial responders at 0.1-3.0 mg/kg.

The clonotype originates from an adult with an advanced solid tumor such as melanoma, head and neck, liver or kidney cancer. The sample consisted of CD4+ or CD8+ T cells sorted from blood, taken in a trial of the OX40 agonist ivuxolimab. The chain couples TRBV19 to TRBJ2-2; either TRBD1 or TRBD2 may supply D (5 bases each). CDR3 amino acids: CASSIRGRNTGELFF. For the CDR3, the DNA is TGTGCCAGTAGTATAAGGGGACGGAACACCGGGGAGCTGTTTTTT.